This is a list of T cell receptor beta chains from one sample in a study of vaccination effects on CD4 cells after COVID-19. Sequencing used immunoSEQ multiplex PCR; TCRdb keeps in-frame clones, though not all of them. The sample shows about 27,000 clones, 75% to 80% of them seen only once. Their target antigens are unknown. Material: CD4+ T cells from PBMCs cultured with HCoV-NL63 spike peptides, obtained before COVID-19 vaccination. All receptors derive from a human donor who had a prior SARS-CoV-2 infection. CDR3s include the opening cysteine and the closing phenylalanine or tryptophan. D genes are given only for firm matches. Expanded clones get a size class; other rows say once, few or many, or leave the size out.

DNA	CDR3	size	D	V	length	J
TGCGCCAGCAGCATAGAAACGGGACACAACACCGGGGAGCTGTTTTTT	CASSIETGHNTGELFF	few	NA	TRBV5-1	16	TRBJ2-2
TGTGCCAGCAGTTACTCGAGGGGTAGGGGCGAGCAGTACTTC	CASSYSRGRGEQYF	NA	NA	TRBV6-6	14	TRBJ2-7
TGTGCCAGCAGCGGCGGACAGATCTTAATGTTCTTC	CASSGGQILMFF	NA	NA	TRBV2	12	TRBJ2-7
TGTGCCTGGAGTGCTTGGGCAGGGAACTATGGCTACACCTTC	CAWSAWAGNYGYTF	NA	NA	TRBV30	14	TRBJ1-2
TGTGCCAGCAGCTCGGGACGGGCATCATCGGGGGAGACCCAGTACTTC	CASSSGRASSGETQYF	NA	NA	TRBV7-2	16	TRBJ2-5
TGTGCCAGCAGCGCCCCAGGGGCTAACTATGGCTACACCTTC	CASSAPGANYGYTF	NA	NA	TRBV7-9	14	TRBJ1-2
TGTGCCAGTAGTAAGATGACAGCACTTTTTTATGGCTACACCTTC	CASSKMTALFYGYTF	NA	NA	TRBV19	15	TRBJ1-2
TGTGCCAGCAGTCCAACAGGGTCTGGAAACACCATATATTTT	CASSPTGSGNTIYF	NA	NA	TRBV27	14	TRBJ1-3
TGTGCCTGGGGAGCGGGGGCTGGGGCCAACGTCCTGACTTTC	CAWGAGAGANVLTF	NA	TRBD2	TRBV30	14	TRBJ2-6
TGTGCCTGGAGTGGGGCAGGGAGAAGCTATGGCTACACCTTC	CAWSGAGRSYGYTF	NA	NA	TRBV30	14	TRBJ1-2
TGCAGTGCTTTTCTGGGTACTGAAGCTTTCTTT	CSAFLGTEAFF	NA	NA	TRBV20-1	11	TRBJ1-1
TGTGCCAGCAGTTCGAACAGAGGACTTGAAGCTTTCTTT	CASSSNRGLEAFF	NA	NA	TRBV6-6	13	TRBJ1-1
TGCGCCAGCAGCGAATCAACGGGGGGCGACACAGATACGCAGTATTTT	CASSESTGGDTDTQYF	NA	NA	TRBV5-1	16	TRBJ2-3
TGTGCCAGTCGTACGACGGGAGTGCAAGAGACCCAGTACTTC	CASRTTGVQETQYF	NA	NA	TRBV18	14	TRBJ2-5
TGTGCCAGCAGTTACGGACAGGGTTCACCCCTCCACTTT	CASSYGQGSPLHF	NA	TRBD1	TRBV6-5	13	TRBJ1-6
TGTGCCAGCAGCTTGGGGGTAGTTGGCATAGATACGCAGTATTTT	CASSLGVVGIDTQYF	NA	NA	TRBV5-4	15	TRBJ2-3
TGTGCCAGCAGCCCCGGGACTAGCGGGGGCCGCCGTACCGGGGAGCTGTTTTTT	CASSPGTSGGRRTGELFF	once	TRBD2	TRBV11-3	18	TRBJ2-2
TGTGCCAGCAGCTCCAGGACTAGCGGGGGCTCCTACGAGCAGTACTTC	CASSSRTSGGSYEQYF	NA	TRBD2	TRBV5-4	16	TRBJ2-7
TGTGCCAGCAGCCAGCCCGGGGTGTACTATGGCTACACCTTC	CASSQPGVYYGYTF	NA	NA	TRBV3-1/TRBV3-2	14	TRBJ1-2
TGTGCCAGTAGTCAGACTAGCGGGGACCTCTACGAGCAGTACTTC	CASSQTSGDLYEQYF	NA	TRBD2	TRBV19	15	TRBJ2-7
TGTGCCAGCAGTTTATCCGGGACAGTCTATAATTCACCCCTCCACTTT	CASSLSGTVYNSPLHF	few	TRBD1	TRBV27	16	TRBJ1-6
TGTGCCAGCAGCCAAAGGACAGGGAACTACGAGCAGTACTTC	CASSQRTGNYEQYF	NA	TRBD1	TRBV4-2	14	TRBJ2-7
TGTGCCAGCAGCCACTTGGGGGTACGAGAGACCCAGTACTTC	CASSHLGVRETQYF	NA	NA	TRBV3-1/TRBV3-2	14	TRBJ2-5
TGTGCCAGCAGCCAATGGGACAGCCGAAATGAAAAACTGTTTTTT	CASSQWDSRNEKLFF	once	TRBD1	TRBV4-2	15	TRBJ1-4
TGTGCCAGCAGCCCCGGGACAAACACCGGGGAGCTGTTTTTT	CASSPGTNTGELFF	NA	NA	TRBV7-3	14	TRBJ2-2
TGTGCCAGCAGCTTGGGTGGGGAGGACTACTATAGCAATCAGCCCCAGCATTTT	CASSLGGEDYYSNQPQHF	NA	NA	TRBV5-5	18	TRBJ1-5